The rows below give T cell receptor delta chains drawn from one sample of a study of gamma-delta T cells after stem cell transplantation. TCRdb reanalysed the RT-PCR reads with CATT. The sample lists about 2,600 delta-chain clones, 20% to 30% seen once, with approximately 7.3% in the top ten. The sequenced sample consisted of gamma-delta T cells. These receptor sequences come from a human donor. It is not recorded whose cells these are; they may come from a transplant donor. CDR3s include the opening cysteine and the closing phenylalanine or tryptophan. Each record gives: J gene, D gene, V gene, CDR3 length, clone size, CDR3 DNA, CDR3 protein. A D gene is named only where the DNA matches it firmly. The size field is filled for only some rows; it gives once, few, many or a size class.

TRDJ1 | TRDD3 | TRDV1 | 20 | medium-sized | TGTGCTCTTGGGGAACTGGCTCCTACCCCGTTACTGGGGGCCAAAGGGGAACTCATCTTT | CALGELAPTPLLGAKGELIF
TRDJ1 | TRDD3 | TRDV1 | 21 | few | TGTGCTCTTGGGGAACCTGACGGGGGATTTTTTACTGGGGGATCCCACGGTAAACTCATCTTT | CALGEPDGGFFTGGSHGKLIF
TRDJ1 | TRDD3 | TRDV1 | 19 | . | TGTGCTCTTAAAGGATTCTACTGGGGGCCGCTCGAGATTGGTAATAAGCTCATCTTT | CALKGFYWGPLEIGNKLIF
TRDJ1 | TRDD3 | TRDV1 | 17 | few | TGTGCTTCGTCGGGTTGCTGGGGGCCTGGTTGCACCGATAAACTCATCTTT | CASSGCWGPGCTDKLIF
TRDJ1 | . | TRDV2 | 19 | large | TGTGCCTGTGACACCGTCCCGGGGATGAAAACCCTGTACACCGATAAACTCATCTTT | CACDTVPGMKTLYTDKLIF
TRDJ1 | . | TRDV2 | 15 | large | TGTGCCTGTGACTCGACCCCCTTCCGTGAAGGGCGACTCATCTTT | CACDSTPFREGRLIF
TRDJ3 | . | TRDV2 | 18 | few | TGTGCCTGTGACGCGGGGGGACCAGGATCCTGGGACGCCCGACAGATGTTTTTC | CACDAGGPGSWDARQMFF
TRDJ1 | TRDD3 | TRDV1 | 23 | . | TGTGCCCTTGGGGAACGAAAAGGCCTTCCAAGGAACTGGGGGATATTGAACACCGATAAACTCATCTTT | CALGERKGLPRNWGILNTDKLIF
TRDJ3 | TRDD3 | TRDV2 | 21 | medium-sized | TGTGCCTGTGACCCGCTTACTGGGGGATACGCCCGGTCCTGGGACACCCGACAGATGTTTTTC | CACDPLTGGYARSWDTRQMFF
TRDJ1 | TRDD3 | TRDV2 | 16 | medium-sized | TGTGCCTGTGACCGGGTTACTGGGGGCCTCCGGGACGTACTCATCTTT | CACDRVTGGLRDVLIF
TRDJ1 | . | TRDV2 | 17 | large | TGTGCCTGTGACACCGCGCGCGGACGGGCGTACACCGATAAACTCATCTTT | CACDTARGRAYTDKLIF
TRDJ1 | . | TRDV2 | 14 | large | TGTGCCTGTGACACCACCGCGGATCCCAAAGAGCTCATCTTT | CACDTTADPKELIF
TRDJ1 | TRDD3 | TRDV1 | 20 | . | TGTGCTCTTGGGGAAATCTGCACCCAGATCGTATCCGGGGGATGGAAAGGGCTCATCTTT | CALGEICTQIVSGGWKGLIF
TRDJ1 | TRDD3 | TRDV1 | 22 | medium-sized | TGTGCTCTTGGGGAACGGGTTATCCTACCCAGGTACTGGGGGAGCACGCCCGATAAACTCATCTTT | CALGERVILPRYWGSTPDKLIF
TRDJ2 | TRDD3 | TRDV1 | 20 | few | TGTGCTCTTGGGGAACTGAACCACTTAACTGGGGGATGTTCGACAGCACAACTCTTCTTT | CALGELNHLTGGCSTAQLFF
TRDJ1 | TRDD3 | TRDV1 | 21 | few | TGTGCTCTTGGACGTGGGACAAGGGGATTTGTACTGGGGGATTTCGACGATAAACTCATCTTT | CALGRGTRGFVLGDFDDKLIF
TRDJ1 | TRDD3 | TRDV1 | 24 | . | TGTGCTCTTGGGGAACCTGTCATTGGTTCCCGTAGACTGGGGGATCCACTTTGCGCCGATAAACTCATCTTC | CALGEPVIGSRRLGDPLCADKLIF
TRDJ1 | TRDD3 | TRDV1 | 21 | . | TGTGCTCTTGGGGAACTTAAGTCAACCCACTGGGGGTCCAGGCCCGCCGATAAACTCATCTTT | CALGELKSTHWGSRPADKLIF
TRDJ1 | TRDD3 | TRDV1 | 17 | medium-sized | TGTGCTCTTGGGGACTTTATGGAAACGTTAGGGATACGAGGACTCATCTTT | CALGDFMETLGIRGLIF
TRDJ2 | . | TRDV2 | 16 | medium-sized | TGTGCCTGTGACACCGGTGAGTGGACCCGGCGGTCACAACTCTTCTTT | CACDTGEWTRRSQLFF
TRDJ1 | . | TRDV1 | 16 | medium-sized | TGTGCTCTTGGGGAGGTACGATACGAATTCCCCGATAAACTCATCTTT | CALGEVRYEFPDKLIF
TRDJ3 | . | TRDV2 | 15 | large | TGTGCCTGTGACACCGGCTCCTGGGACACCCGACAGATGTTTTTC | CACDTGSWDTRQMFF
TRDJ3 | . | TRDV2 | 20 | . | TGTGCCTGTGACACCTGGGAGCCCCCCTTGGTAGCTTGTGACACCCGCCAGATGTTTTTC | CACDTWEPPLVACDTRQMFF
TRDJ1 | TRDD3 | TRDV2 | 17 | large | TGTGCCTGTGAAACCCTCTCAATGGGGGATACGCCGGGGGACCTCATCTTT | CACETLSMGDTPGDLIF
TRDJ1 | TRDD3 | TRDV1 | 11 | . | TGCGCCTGGGGGGTTACCGATAAACTCATCTTT | CAWGVTDKLIF
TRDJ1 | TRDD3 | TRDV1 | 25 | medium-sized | TGTGCTCTTGGGGGGGGACCCTTCCTACGATATACTGGGGGATACGTTGTTTCGAACACCGATAAACTCATCTTT | CALGGGPFLRYTGGYVVSNTDKLIF
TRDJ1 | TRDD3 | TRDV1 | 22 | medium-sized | TGTGCTCTTGGGTGCATACCAGTCTTCTTGACTGGGGGATACGCGTACACCGATAAACTCATCTTT | CALGCIPVFLTGGYAYTDKLIF
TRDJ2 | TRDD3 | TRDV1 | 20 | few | TGTGCTCTTGGGGAACTACTATCCTACTGGGGGACCCCTTTGACAGCACAACTCTTCTTT | CALGELLSYWGTPLTAQLFF
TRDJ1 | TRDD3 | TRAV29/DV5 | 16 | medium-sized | TGTGCAGCAAGCTCCCCTGGGGGATACTTCACCGATAAACTCATCTTT | CAASSPGGYFTDKLIF
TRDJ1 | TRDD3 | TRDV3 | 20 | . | TGTGCCTTTATCCCCTCCTGGCCTTGGGGGCGGGGGGATAACACCGATAAACTAATCTTT | CAFIPSWPWGRGDNTDKLIF
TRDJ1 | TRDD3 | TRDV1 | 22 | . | TGTGCTATTGGGGAAAGGATCCCCTCAGCTGGGGGATATTTTCCTTACACCGATAAACTCATCTTT | CAIGERIPSAGGYFPYTDKLIF
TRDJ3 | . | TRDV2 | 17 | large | TGTGCCTGTGACACCCCCCAAACCTCCTGGGACACCCGACAGATGTTTTTC | CACDTPQTSWDTRQMFF
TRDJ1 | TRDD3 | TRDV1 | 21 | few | TGTGCTCTCGGGGATTCCTACCCGAACTTACTGGGGGACCCGTACACCGATAAACTCATCTTT | CALGDSYPNLLGDPYTDKLIF
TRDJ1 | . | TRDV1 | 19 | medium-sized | TGTGCTCTTGGGGAGTCTACGACCGTGGTGCTACTTTACACCGATAAACTCATCTTT | CALGESTTVVLLYTDKLIF
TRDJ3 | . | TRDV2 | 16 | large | TGTGCCTGTGACTGGGGGGGCTCCTGGGACACCCGACAGATGTTTTTC | CACDWGGSWDTRQMFF
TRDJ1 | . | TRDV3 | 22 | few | TGTGCCTTTAGACCCCTACCCCTCCTAAATGTACTGAGGGATAGGGGGAGCGATAAACTCACCTTT | CAFRPLPLLNVLRDRGSDKLTF
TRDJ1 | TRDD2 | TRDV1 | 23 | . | TGTGCTCTTGGGGGCCCTTCCTACCGACTTACTGGGAGATACCCCCGTCTCACCGATAAACTCATCTTT | CALGGPSYRLTGRYPRLTDKLIF
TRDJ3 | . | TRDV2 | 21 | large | TGTGCCTGTGACGACAAGAAAACGTGCGGGTCAAGCTCCTGGGACACCCGACAGATGTTTTTC | CACDDKKTCGSSSWDTRQMFF
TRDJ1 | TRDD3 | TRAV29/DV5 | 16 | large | TGTGCAGCACGCGAGTGGGGGATTTGGCCCACCGATAAACTCATCTTT | CAAREWGIWPTDKLIF
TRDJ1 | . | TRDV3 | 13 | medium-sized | TGTGCCTTTACTGGTTATTACACCGATAAACTCATCTTT | CAFTGYYTDKLIF
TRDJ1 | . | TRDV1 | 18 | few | TGTGCTCTTGGGGAAGCCGGTGGGGGCACCCTTTACACCGATAAACTCATCTTT | CALGEAGGGTLYTDKLIF
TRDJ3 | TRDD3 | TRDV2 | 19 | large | TGTGCCTGTGACAGTGGGGGATACGCAATATCCTGGGACACCCGACAGATGTTTTTC | CACDSGGYAISWDTRQMFF
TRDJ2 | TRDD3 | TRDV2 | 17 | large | TGTGCCTGTGACACGAAGACTGGGGGATACGTGACAGCACAACTCTTCTTT | CACDTKTGGYVTAQLFF
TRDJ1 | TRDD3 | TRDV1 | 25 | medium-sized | TGTGCTCTTGGGGAACTAGTAACGATTCCTTCCCCTCTGGGGGATAGTATGTGGTACACCGATAAACTCATCTTT | CALGELVTIPSPLGDSMWYTDKLIF
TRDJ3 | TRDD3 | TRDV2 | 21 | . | TGTGCCTGTGACCCGCTTACCGGGGGATACGCCCGGGCCTGGGACACCCGACAGATGTTTTTC | CACDPLTGGYARAWDTRQMFF
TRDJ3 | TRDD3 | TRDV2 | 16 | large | TGTGCCTGTGACACCTGGGGGACCTGGGACACCCGACAGATGTTTTTC | CACDTWGTWDTRQMFF
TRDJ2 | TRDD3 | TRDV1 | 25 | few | TGTGCTCTTGGGTATCCGGCCTTCCTACTGGGGGATACGCTCCTATCGCGATCACAGGATCCACAACTCTTCTTT | CALGYPAFLLGDTLLSRSQDPQLFF
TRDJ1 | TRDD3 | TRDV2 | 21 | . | TGTGCCTGCGACACAGGGGGCTCTCGTGGGGATACGCTACATCGCACCGATAAACTCATCTTT | CACDTGGSRGDTLHRTDKLIF
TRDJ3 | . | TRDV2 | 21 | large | TGTGCCTGTGACCAAGCTGACGCGGGGGAGTTTAGCTCCTGGGACACCCGACAGATGTTTTTC | CACDQADAGEFSSWDTRQMFF
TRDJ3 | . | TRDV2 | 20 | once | TGTGCCTGTGACACTACGTGGGGGTCACCAACCTCCTGGGACACCCGAAAGATGTTTTTC | CACDTTWGSPTSWDTRKMFF
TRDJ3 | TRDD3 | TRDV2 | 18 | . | TGTGCCTGTGACACCGGGGGATGCCGCTCCTTGTACACCCTACAGATGTTTTTC | CACDTGGCRSLYTLQMFF
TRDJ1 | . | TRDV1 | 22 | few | TGTGCTCTTGGGGAACGTCTTCCTACGTTGCTGGGGGACATGGGGTACACCGATAAACTCATCTTT | CALGERLPTLLGDMGYTDKLIF
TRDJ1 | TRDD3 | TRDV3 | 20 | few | TGTGCCTACCGGCTCCCTGGTACTGGGGGATACGCGGAGTGTGCCGATAAACTCATCTTT | CAYRLPGTGGYAECADKLIF
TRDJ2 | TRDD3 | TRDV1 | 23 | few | TGTGCTCTCGGGGAACCGAAACCCAACCTACCTTTCTGGGGGATAGCTTTGACAGCACAACTCTTCTTT | CALGEPKPNLPFWGIALTAQLFF
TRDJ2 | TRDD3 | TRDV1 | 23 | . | TGTGCTCTTGGGGAACTTACACCCTGGTGTACTGGGGGATACGCAAGCTCGACAGCACAACTCTTCTTT | CALGELTPWCTGGYASSTAQLFF
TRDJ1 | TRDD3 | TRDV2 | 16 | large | TGTGCCTGTGACCTACTGGGGGATAGGAGCACCGATAAACTCATCTTT | CACDLLGDRSTDKLIF